This TCR beta chain comes out of a study of identical twins. TCRdb reprocessed the 5' RACE reads with MiXCR, giving one entry per CDR3 protein. This table holds about 340,000 distinct CDR3 sequences, around 12% found once. The CDR3 sequence is 15 residues long. The germline CDR1 and CDR2 sequences are SGHAT and FQNNGV. V lost 3 bases and J lost 4, with 15 bases in between. Donors were all healthy Caucasians. These same records also appear under a second study, on yellow fever vaccine responses in identical twins.

This chain links TRBV11-2 with TRBJ2-5; D is unclear. Sequencing was done on a sample of CD8+ T cells sorted from blood. The receptor comes from a woman in her late teens or twenties in good health. The CDR3 sequence is CASSLVQSPGETQYF. The CDR3 DNA reads as TGTGCCAGCAGCTTGGTACAGTCCCCCGGAGAGACCCAGTACTTC.